This T cell receptor (beta chain) was observed in a study of beta chain features in type 1 diabetes. This CDR3 is built from 13 residues. Between the trimmed V and J ends, which lost 2 bases and 3 bases, there was a span of 6 bases. Germline-derived CDR1 and CDR2 are MGHDK and SYGVNS. Comment on this clone: The sample carries other DNA sequences with the same CDR3.

Reverse transcribing all isolated RNA meant expressed TCRB transcripts were sequenced. Sequenced by immunoSEQ multiplex PCR; TCRdb stores in-frame clones only, minus some. The data show fewer than 250,000 clones, 68% seen once. The source is a young man in good health. J is TRBJ2-3 and V is TRBV25-1; tentatively, D is TRBD1 (5 bases). The sample consisted of naive CD4+ T cells from blood. The CDR3 bases are TGTGCCAGCAGTGAAGCAGGGACAGATACGCAGTATTTT. Protein: CASSEAGTDTQYF.